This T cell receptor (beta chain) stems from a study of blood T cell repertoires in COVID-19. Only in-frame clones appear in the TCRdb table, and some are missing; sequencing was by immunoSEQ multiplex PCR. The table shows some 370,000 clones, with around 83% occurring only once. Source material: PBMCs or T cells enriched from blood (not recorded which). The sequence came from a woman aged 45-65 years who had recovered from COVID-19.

CDR3 loop: CASSQFVFGASGSSDTQYF. CDR3 DNA sequence: TGTGCCAGCAGCCAATTTGTTTTCGGTGCTAGCGGGAGTTCTGATACGCAGTATTTT. The genes are TRBV3-1 (or the pseudogene TRBV3-2) and TRBJ2-3, with 10 bases lining up with TRBD2. The CDR3 has 19 amino acids. The germline gives CDR1 LGHDT, CDR2 YNNKEL (reference sequence). V was clipped by 2 bases and J by 6 bases; unmatched bases: 17.